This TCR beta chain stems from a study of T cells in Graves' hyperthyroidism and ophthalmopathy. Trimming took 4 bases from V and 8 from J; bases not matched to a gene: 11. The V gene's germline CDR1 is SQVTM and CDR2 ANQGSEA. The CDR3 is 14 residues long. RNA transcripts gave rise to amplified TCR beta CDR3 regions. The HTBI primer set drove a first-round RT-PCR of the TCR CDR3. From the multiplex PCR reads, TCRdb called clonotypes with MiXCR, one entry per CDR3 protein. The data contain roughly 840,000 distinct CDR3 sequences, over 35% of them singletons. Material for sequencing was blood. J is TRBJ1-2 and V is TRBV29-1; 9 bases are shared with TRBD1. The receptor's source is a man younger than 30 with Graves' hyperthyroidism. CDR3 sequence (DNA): TGCAGCGTTGGTCAGGGACAGGGAAAGAGAGGCTACACCTTC. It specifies CSVGQGQGKRGYTF. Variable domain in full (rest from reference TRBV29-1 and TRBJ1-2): SAVISQKPSRDICQRGTSLTIQCQVDSQVTMMFWYRQQPGQSLTLIATANQGSEATYESGFVIDKFPISRPNLTFSTLTVSNMSPEDSSIYLCSVGQGQGKRGYTFGSGTRLTVV.